This TCR beta chain was identified in a study of shared clonotypes between healthy human individuals. Study-wide points: Among donors, sharing of clonotypes was expected to be affected by sequencing depth. When naive CD4 clonotypes were compared across a few donors, 4% to 6.5% were shared. Clonotypes which were not shared had lower generation probabilities than clonotypes that all four donors shared.

Germline CDR1 SGHKS, CDR2 YYEKEE (reference sequence). Between the trimmed V and J ends, which lost 7 bases and 0 bases, there was a span of 17 bases. The CDR3 has 16 residues. Sequenced by immunoSEQ multiplex PCR; TCRdb stores in-frame clones only, minus some. The sample lists some 1,400,000 clones; around 97% were seen once. On this clone itself: The antigen is undetermined.

Sequencing was performed on naive CD4+ T cells sorted from blood. As for subset: CD45RA+ positively selected. V usage is TRBV5-5 and J usage is TRBJ2-1, with D uncertain. The source is a young man in good health. CDR3 protein: CASHQIETSSYNEQFF. The CDR3 nucleotides are TGTGCCAGCCACCAAATTGAGACGAGCTCCTACAATGAGCAGTTCTTC. Complete variable domain (other parts from reference TRBV5-5 and TRBJ2-1): DAGVTQSPTHLIKTRGQQVTLRCSPISGHKSVSWYQQVLGQGPQFIFQYYEKEERGRGNFPDRFSARQFPNYSSELNVNALLLGDSALYLCASHQIETSSYNEQFFGPGTRLTVL.